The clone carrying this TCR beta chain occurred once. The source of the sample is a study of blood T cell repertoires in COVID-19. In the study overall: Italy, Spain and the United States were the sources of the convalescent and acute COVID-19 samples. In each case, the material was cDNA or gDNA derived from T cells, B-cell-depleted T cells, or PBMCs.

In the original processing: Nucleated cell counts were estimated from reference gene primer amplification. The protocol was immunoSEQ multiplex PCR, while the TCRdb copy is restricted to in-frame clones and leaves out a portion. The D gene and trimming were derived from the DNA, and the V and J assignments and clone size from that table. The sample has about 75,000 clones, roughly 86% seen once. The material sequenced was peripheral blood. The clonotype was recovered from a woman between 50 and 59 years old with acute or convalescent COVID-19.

CDR3 DNA sequence: TGTGCCAGCAGTTACAACCGTGGGACAGGTGGAGATACGCAGTATTTT. Protein product: CASSYNRGTGGDTQYF. The chain couples TRBV6-5 to TRBJ2-3; 8 positions agree with TRBD1. The CDR3 totals 16 residues. The germline V gene has CDR1 MNHEY and CDR2 SVGAGI. V shed 2 bases, J shed 5 bases, and the junction held 9 bases outside the gene matches.